In its sample, the clone carrying this T cell receptor beta chain was seen many times. Its matching antigen is unknown. The read stops 3 residues short of the end of the CDR3; the missing end is completed from the germline J gene. The data originate from a study of T cell clonality in common variable immunodeficiency. Findings of the study overall: Fewer deletions and N-nucleotide insertions were reportedly seen in common variable immunodeficiency TCR beta sequences.

Germline loops: CDR1 SGHRS, CDR2 YFSETQ. The length of the CDR3 is 15 residues. Losses at the gene ends were 7 bases for V and 4 bases for J; bases not matched to a gene: 9. This table comes from immunoSEQ multiplex PCR, and its TCRdb copy is limited to in-frame clones, with some not included. The sample presents tens of thousands of clones, none singletons. The sequence was collected from a human donor with common variable immunodeficiency. The V gene is TRBV5-1, the J gene TRBJ2-5, with 11 bases lining up with TRBD2. Material for sequencing was peripheral blood mononuclear cells. The CDR3 spells CASSLAGGRAETQYF. The sequenced part of the CDR3 DNA is TGCGCCAGCTCCTTAGCGGGGGGGCGGGCAGAGACC.